Listed here are 26 T cell receptor beta chains from one sample, sequenced in a study of shared clonotypes between healthy human individuals. Terminally differentiated effector memory CD45RA+ cells were excluded by CCR7 positive selection of CD45RO-negative cells. Assay used: immunoSEQ multiplex PCR; TCRdb lists only in-frame clones, some missing. The profile shows a few million clones, around 93% of them singletons. Sample: naive CD8+ T cells from PBMCs. These receptor sequences come from a young man in good health. Some clones in this sample may be carry-over from other donors' samples.

This clone has only one observation. The CDR3 DNA follows: TGTGCCAGCAGCCAGGGGGCGGGGGAGACCCAGTACTTC. Its translation is CASSQGAGETQYF. The J gene is TRBJ2-5, the V gene TRBV7-9; TRBD1 matches at 8 bases. The CDR3 has 13 amino acids. Germline-derived CDR1 and CDR2 are SEHNR and FQNEAQ (reference sequence). V was pared by 5 bases and J by 5 bases, with 4 bases of the junction left unmatched.

This chain uses TRBV7-9 with TRBJ1-1; unclear D gene. The CDR3 loop spans 14 amino acids. V was cut by 2 bases and J by 3 bases, with 10 bases left in between. CDR1 is SEHNR and CDR2 is FQNEAQ in the germline V gene (reference sequence). The DNA of the CDR3 is TGTGCCAGCAGCTTATTAGAAGCCGACACTGAAGCTTTCTTT. This translates into CASSLLEADTEAFF.

The rearrangement uses TRBV6-5 and TRBJ2-2; the D call may be TRBD1 or TRBD2 (5 bases each). With 2 bases removed from V and 5 bases from J, the gap between germline ends came to 12 bases. Germline CDR1 and CDR2: MNHEY and SVGAGI. CDR3 length equals 15 residues. CDR3 region: CASSYLTEGTGELFF. CDR3 DNA sequence: TGTGCCAGCAGTTACCTTACCGAGGGGACCGGGGAGCTGTTTTTT.

The chain is built from TRBV5-3 and TRBJ2-3; D may be TRBD2 (6 bases). TRBV5-3 is identified as an open reading frame with a role that is uncertain. The ends were cut back, 4 bases at V and 13 bases at J, with 16 bases in the middle. The CDR3 extends over 12 amino acids. The CDR3 nucleotides read TGTGCCAGAAGCCCTAAGTCTTTAGCGGAGTATTTT. This sequence encodes CARSPKSLAEYF.

The chain combines TRBV29-1 with TRBJ2-1, with 15 nucleotides matching TRBD2. CDR3 length: 15 amino acids. V lost 5 bases to trimming and J lost 6 bases; unmatched junction nucleotides: 5. In germline, CDR1 is SQVTM, CDR2 ANQGSEA. The CDR3 DNA reads as TGCAGCGTTCAAGGGACTAGCGGGAGGATCAATGAGCAGTTCTTC. Translation: CSVQGTSGRINEQFF.

The chain couples TRBV27 to TRBJ2-5; no definite D call. V lost 4 bases, J lost 5 bases, and 5 bases lay in between. CDR3 length: 11 amino acids. Germline V lookup: CDR1 MNHEY, CDR2 SMNVEV (reference sequence). CDR3 protein: CASSSRETQYF. For the CDR3, the DNA is TGTGCCAGCAGTTCCAGGGAGACCCAGTACTTC.

The chain carries TRBV27 and TRBJ2-3, with D tentatively TRBD2 (5 bases). Germline CDR1 reads MNHEY; CDR2 reads SMNVEV (reference sequence). The CDR3 extends over 13 amino acids. Trimming took off 7 bases at V and 0 bases at J, with 8 bases between the two ends. The CDR3 here is CASTEGSTDTQYF. CDR3 in DNA: TGTGCCAGCACTGAGGGTAGCACAGATACGCAGTATTTT.

The chain employs TRBV15 and TRBJ1-5; tentatively, D is TRBD1 (5 bases). Looked up from germline, CDR1 is LNHNV and CDR2 is YYDKDF (reference sequence). V lost 3 bases, J lost 7 bases, and 13 bases lay in between. The CDR3 has 14 residues. In nucleotides, the CDR3 is TGTGCCACCAGCAGGAAACAGGCGGGACAGCCCCAGCATTTT. Encoded protein: CATSRKQAGQPQHF.

As to this clone: This sample also contains other DNA sequences that code for the same CDR3. The J gene is TRBJ1-5, the V gene TRBV2; D is unclear. The germline CDR1 and CDR2 sequences are SNHLY and FYNNEI. The V gene lost 4 bases and the J gene lost 0 bases, with 7 bases spanning the gap. There are 14 residues in the CDR3. CDR3 nucleotides: TGTGCCAGCAGTGCCGGCGGTAGCAATCAGCCCCAGCATTTT. Protein product: CASSAGGSNQPQHF.

This clone was counted a few times. The rearrangement uses TRBV7-3 and TRBJ1-2; 9 positions match TRBD1. V lost 2 bases, J lost 7 bases, and 5 bases stayed unmatched. The CDR3 has 14 residues. CDR1 and CDR2 (germline): SGHTA, FQGTGA. CDR3 sequence reads: CASSLGSDRGGYTF. CDR3 nucleotide sequence: TGTGCCAGCAGCTTAGGGTCGGACAGGGGTGGCTACACCTTC.

As to this clone: The same CDR3 arises from other DNA sequences in this sample as well. The chain carries TRBV7-9 and TRBJ2-6; no definite D call. Germline CDR1 and CDR2: SEHNR and FQNEAQ (reference sequence). Trimming removed 5 bases from V and 2 bases from J, with 4 bases in between. The CDR3 has 13 residues. The CDR3 loop reads CASSPPGANVLTF. In DNA form, the CDR3 reads TGTGCCAGCAGCCCCCCTGGGGCCAACGTCCTGACTTTC.

This chain joins TRBV25-1 and TRBJ2-1; TRBD2 aligns across 8 bases. V lost 2 bases to trimming and J lost 1 base; unmatched junction nucleotides: 4. Germline lookup yields CDR1 MGHDK and CDR2 SYGVNS. This CDR3 is built from 16 residues. The CDR3 is CASSEGASGSYNEQFF. CDR3 nucleotide sequence: TGTGCCAGCAGTGAAGGGGCTAGCGGGTCCTACAATGAGCAGTTCTTC. The whole variable domain, remainder taken from reference TRBV25-1 and TRBJ2-1, is EADIYQTPRYLVIGTGKKITLECSQTMGHDKMYWYQQDPGMELHLIHYSYGVNSTEKGDLSSESTVSRIRTEHFPLTLESARPSHTSQYLCASSEGASGSYNEQFFGPGTRLTVL.

The chain carries TRBV6-1 and TRBJ2-5; a weak D match, TRBD2 (5 bases). The V gene lost 3 bases and the J gene lost 4 bases, with 15 bases spanning the gap. Germline V CDR1 and CDR2: MNHNS, SASEGT. This CDR3 comprises 15 residues. CDR3 loop: CASSDPYGSRETQYF. The CDR3, as DNA: TGTGCCAGCAGTGATCCGTATGGGAGCCGAGAGACCCAGTACTTC.

To note about this clone: At the DNA level, this CDR3 is encoded by other sequences in the same sample as well. This chain links TRBV19 with TRBJ1-5; tentatively, D is TRBD1 (5 bases). There are 15 residues in the CDR3. Germline V lookup: CDR1 LNHDA, CDR2 SQIVND (reference sequence). With 3 bases removed from V and 2 bases from J, the gap between germline ends came to 11 bases. CDR3 protein: CASSIWGEGNQPQHF. CDR3 coding DNA: TGTGCCAGTAGTATTTGGGGGGAGGGCAATCAGCCCCAGCATTTT.

The V and J genes are TRBV10-3 and TRBJ1-1; no reliable D call. Trimming took off 0 bases at V and 0 bases at J, with 5 bases between the two ends. CDR3 length: 14 residues. Germline loops: CDR1 ENHRY, CDR2 SYGVKD. CDR3 region: CAISESVLNTEAFF. As DNA, the CDR3 is TGTGCCATCAGTGAGTCGGTTCTGAACACTGAAGCTTTCTTT.

Details on this clone: In the same sample, other DNA sequences code for this CDR3. The CDR3 nucleotides are TGTGCCTCCAGCTCTGGGGCCAACGTCCTGACTTTC. Its translation is CASSSGANVLTF. This chain uses TRBV19 with TRBJ2-6; no clear D gene. The ends were cut back, 11 bases at V and 0 bases at J, with 5 bases in the middle. The CDR3 is 12 residues long. Germline V gene sequence: CDR1 LNHDA, CDR2 SQIVND (reference sequence).

This clone appeared once. V gene TRBV2 combines with J gene TRBJ2-2, with TRBD2 identical over 8 bases. The junction had 7 bases not matched to a gene; V was cut back by 8 bases and J by 5 bases. CDR3 size: 14 residues. CDR1 and CDR2 (germline): SNHLY, FYNNEI. CDR3 DNA sequence: TGTGCCAGCTACGGACGGGAGGGGACCGGGGAGCTGTTTTTT. Translation gives CASYGREGTGELFF.

The J gene is TRBJ1-4, the V gene TRBV15; possibly TRBD1 for D (6 bases). Trimming removed 0 bases from V and 8 bases from J, with 13 bases in between. The CDR3 is 15 amino acids. CDR1 is LNHNV, CDR2 YYDKDF, per germline (reference sequence). CDR3 residues: CATSRDLGTGEKLFF. CDR3 nucleotide sequence: TGTGCCACCAGCAGAGATCTGGGAACAGGGGAAAAACTGTTTTTT.

Of note for this clone: Other DNA variants within this sample encode the same CDR3. This rearrangement joins TRBV5-1 to TRBJ1-1; D gene uncertain. The V gene lost 0 bases and the J gene lost 6 bases, with 6 bases spanning the gap. This CDR3 contains 12 residues. The germline gives CDR1 SGHRS, CDR2 YFSETQ. CDR3: CASSLGGPEAFF. In DNA, the CDR3 is TGCGCCAGCAGCTTGGGTGGGCCTGAAGCTTTCTTT. Supplemented by reference TRBV5-1 and TRBJ1-1, the full variable domain reads KAGVTQTPRYLIKTRGQQVTLSCSPISGHRSVSWYQQTPGQGLQFLFEYFSETQRNKGNFPGRFSGRQFSNSRSEMNVSTLELGDSALYLCASSLGGPEAFFGQGTRLTVV.

The genes are TRBV28 and TRBJ2-1; 11 nucleotides agree with TRBD2. The CDR3 runs to 15 residues. Trimming at V came to 4 bases and at J to 5 bases, leaving 4 bases not matched to a gene. The germline V gene encodes CDR1 MDHEN and CDR2 SYDVKM. CDR3 DNA sequence: TGTGCCAGCAGTTATACGACTAGCGGGGACAATGAGCAGTTCTTC. The encoded protein is CASSYTTSGDNEQFF.

This chain links TRBV5-1 with TRBJ2-7, with D perhaps TRBD2 (5 bases). Trimming stripped 5 bases from V and 1 base from J, with 7 bases between. The CDR3 extends over 12 amino acids. Germline CDR1 and CDR2: SGHRS and YFSETQ. CDR3 sequence: CASREDSYEQYF. The CDR3 DNA follows: TGCGCCAGCAGGGAGGATTCCTACGAGCAGTACTTC.

V usage is TRBV14 and J usage is TRBJ2-7; 11 nucleotides match TRBD2. CDR1 is SGHDN, CDR2 FVKESK, per germline. The CDR3 is made up of 16 amino acids. V lost 4 bases and J lost 0; bases outside the gene matches: 5. The chain's CDR3 is CASSPPGLADSYEQYF. CDR3 nucleotides: TGTGCCAGCAGCCCTCCGGGACTAGCGGACTCCTACGAGCAGTACTTC.

CDR3 sequence (DNA): TGTGCCAGCAGCTTAGTATCAGGGTCCGCCGGGGAGCTGTTTTTT. It encodes CASSLVSGSAGELFF. The chain has TRBV7-9 and TRBJ2-2, with D maybe TRBD1 (5 bases). The V end was cut by 1 base, the J end by 6 bases, with 12 bases between. This CDR3 has 15 residues. CDR1 and CDR2 (germline): SEHNR, FQNEAQ (reference sequence).

V is TRBV28 and J is TRBJ2-1; no definite D call. Trimming shortened V by 6 bases and J by 7 bases, and 19 bases separated the two germline ends. The CDR3 extends over 15 amino acids. From germline, CDR1 is MDHEN and CDR2 SYDVKM. CDR3 coding DNA: TGTGCCAGCAGGGTTCTAGAGAATGGCGGAAATGAGCAGTTCTTC. This gives the protein CASRVLENGGNEQFF.

This clone was observed once. The chain uses TRBV30 and TRBJ2-7, with a possible D match to TRBD2 (6 bases). The germline V gene encodes CDR1 GTSNPN and CDR2 SVGIG (reference sequence). This CDR3 comprises 12 residues. The ends were cut back, 3 bases at V and 3 bases at J, with 9 bases in the middle. This CDR3 is CAWSPDYYEQYF. CDR3 nucleotide sequence: TGTGCCTGGAGCCCGGACTACTACGAGCAGTACTTC.

The V gene is TRBV7-3, the J gene TRBJ2-1; D is undetermined. The CDR3 consists of 12 residues. Germline lookup yields CDR1 SGHTA and CDR2 FQGTGA. Trimming took 1 base from V and 7 from J, leaving 5 bases between them. The CDR3 DNA reads TGTGCCAGCAGCTTAAACCGAAATGAGCAGTTCTTC. It yields the protein CASSLNRNEQFF.